One and the same sample provided the 2 T cell receptor beta chains below, sequenced in a study of molecular identifiers for immune sequencing clone quantification. TCRdb re-called the PCR reads with MiXCR, one entry per CDR3 protein. The data show about 510,000 distinct CDR3 sequences, about a fifth seen once. Sequencing was performed on naive CD8+ T cells from blood, with Jurkat cell RNA spiked in. Subset denoted: FACS-sorted CD8+CD4-CCR7+CD45RA+ naive T cells. These receptors were obtained from a human donor in good health. Some libraries in this study had Jurkat cell RNA spiked in.

This clonotype was seen a handful of times. The V call is TRBV19, the J call TRBJ2-2; D remains ambiguous. The V end was cut by 9 bases, the J end by 1 base, with 9 bases between. The CDR3 consists of 13 residues. Germline V gives CDR1 LNHDA, CDR2 SQIVND (reference sequence). This CDR3 reads CASPKENTGELFF. CDR3 coding DNA: TGTGCCAGCCCCAAAGAGAACACCGGGGAGCTGTTTTTT.

This clonotype was detected many times. The chain employs TRBV6-6 and TRBJ1-1; D call uncertain. CDR3 size: 15 residues. Trimming took 2 bases from V and 0 from J, leaving 10 bases between them. Germline lookup yields CDR1 MNHNY and CDR2 SVGAGI (reference sequence). CDR3 nucleotide sequence: TGTGCCAGCAGTTACACCGAGAGCATGAACACTGAAGCTTTCTTT. As protein: CASSYTESMNTEAFF.